This is a list of T cell receptor beta chains from one sample in a study of T cell responses to AZD1222 COVID-19 vaccine. Using immunoSEQ multiplex PCR, the repertoire was profiled, and TCRdb retains in-frame clones only, with some absent. The sample holds about 150,000 clones, roughly nine tenths seen once. This specimen consisted of peripheral blood, obtained 28 days after the second AZD1222 dose. Source of these receptors: an adult who received the AZD1222 COVID-19 vaccine. Each CDR3 is given with its conserved first and last residue. Fields, in order: CDR3 DNA, CDR3 protein, V gene, D gene, clone size, J gene. D genes are given only for firm matches. Rows give clone size only sometimes, using once, few, many, or a class for an expanded clone.

TGCGCCAGCAGCCAAACTGGGAAGACCTCCTACGAGCAGTACTTC | CASSQTGKTSYEQYF | TRBV4-1 | . | . | TRBJ2-7
TGTGCCAGCAGCCTCCGTCCCCGGCTAGCGAGCACCGGGGAGCTGTTTTTT | CASSLRPRLASTGELFF | TRBV11-3 | . | . | TRBJ2-2
TGTGCCAGCTCACCATTACCAACCTACAATGAGCAGTTCTTC | CASSPLPTYNEQFF | TRBV18 | . | once | TRBJ2-1
TGTGCCAGTAGTCGGGACCTTTCCTACGAGCAGTACTTC | CASSRDLSYEQYF | TRBV19 | . | . | TRBJ2-7
TGTGCCAGCAGTTTATCAAGGGAGACCCAGTACTTC | CASSLSRETQYF | TRBV27 | . | . | TRBJ2-5
TGTGCCAGCAGTTACTCGAGTCGCGGGCGGGAGCAGTACTTC | CASSYSSRGREQYF | TRBV6-5 | . | . | TRBJ2-7
TGTGCCAGCAGCTTATTTTTCCGGGACAGGGGCGGGGATTCACCCCTCCACTTT | CASSLFFRDRGGDSPLHF | TRBV7-2 | TRBD1 | . | TRBJ1-6
TGTGCCAGCAGCTCCGGGACTAACTATGGCTACACCTTC | CASSSGTNYGYTF | TRBV7-2 | . | . | TRBJ1-2
TGTGCCAGCAGCTTAGTCGGCCCTCGGGACACTGAAGCTTTCTTT | CASSLVGPRDTEAFF | TRBV11-2 | . | . | TRBJ1-1
TGTGCCAGCAGTTCAGCTCTCTACGAGCAGTACTTC | CASSSALYEQYF | TRBV12-3/TRBV12-4 | . | . | TRBJ2-7
TGTGCCAGCAGCCACGATTGGGGTCCGGGACAGGGGGTTTCTGGAAACACCATATATTTT | CASSHDWGPGQGVSGNTIYF | TRBV5-8 | TRBD1 | . | TRBJ1-3
TGTGCCAGCAGCTTAGAGGCAGGGGGGACTTCACCCCTCCACTTT | CASSLEAGGTSPLHF | TRBV13 | TRBD1 | . | TRBJ1-6
TGCGCCAGCAGCCCAAGTAAACCCGGGACAGAAAAAAATAACTATGGCTACACCTTC | CASSPSKPGTEKNNYGYTF | TRBV5-1 | TRBD1 | . | TRBJ1-2
TGTGCCAGCAGCGTTACTAGCGGAGGGAGCGGGGAGCTGTTTTTT | CASSVTSGGSGELFF | TRBV9 | TRBD2 | . | TRBJ2-2
TGTGCCAGCAGCCAAGTTGAGACCCAGTACTTC | CASSQVETQYF | TRBV3-1/TRBV3-2 | . | . | TRBJ2-5
TGTGCCAGCAGCCCAGAAGGGGCCTACGAGCAGTACTTC | CASSPEGAYEQYF | TRBV7-9 | . | . | TRBJ2-7